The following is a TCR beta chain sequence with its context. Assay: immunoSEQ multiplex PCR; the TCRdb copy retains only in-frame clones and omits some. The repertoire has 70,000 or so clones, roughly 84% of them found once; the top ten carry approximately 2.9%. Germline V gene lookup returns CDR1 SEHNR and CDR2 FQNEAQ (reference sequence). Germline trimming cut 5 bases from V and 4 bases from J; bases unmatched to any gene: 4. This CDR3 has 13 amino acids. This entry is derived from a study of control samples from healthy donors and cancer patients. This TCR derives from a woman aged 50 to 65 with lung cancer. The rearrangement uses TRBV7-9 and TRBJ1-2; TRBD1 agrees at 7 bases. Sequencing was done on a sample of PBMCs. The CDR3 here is CASSDSGGYGYTF. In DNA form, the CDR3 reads TGTGCCAGCAGCGATTCAGGGGGCTATGGCTACACCTTC.